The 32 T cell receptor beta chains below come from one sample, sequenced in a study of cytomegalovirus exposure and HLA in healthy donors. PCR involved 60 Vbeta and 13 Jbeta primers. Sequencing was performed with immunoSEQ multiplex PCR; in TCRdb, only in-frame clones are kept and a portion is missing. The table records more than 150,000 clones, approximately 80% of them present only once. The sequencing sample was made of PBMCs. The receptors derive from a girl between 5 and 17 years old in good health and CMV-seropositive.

The CDR3 region is CASSYKAGFEQYF. For the CDR3, the DNA is TGTGCCAGCAGTTATAAGGCCGGGTTCGAGCAGTACTTC. The V call is TRBV6-5, the J call TRBJ2-7; D gene uncertain. V was trimmed by 3 bases and J by 6 bases, leaving 12 bases between them. Germline CDR1 MNHEY, CDR2 SVGAGI. The CDR3 covers 13 residues.

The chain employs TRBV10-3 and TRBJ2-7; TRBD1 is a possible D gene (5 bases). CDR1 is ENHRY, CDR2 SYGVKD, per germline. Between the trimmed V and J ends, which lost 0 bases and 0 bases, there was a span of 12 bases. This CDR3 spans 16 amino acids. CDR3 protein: CAISESRGQPSYEQYF. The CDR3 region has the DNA TGTGCCATCAGTGAGTCTAGGGGCCAACCCTCCTACGAGCAGTACTTC.

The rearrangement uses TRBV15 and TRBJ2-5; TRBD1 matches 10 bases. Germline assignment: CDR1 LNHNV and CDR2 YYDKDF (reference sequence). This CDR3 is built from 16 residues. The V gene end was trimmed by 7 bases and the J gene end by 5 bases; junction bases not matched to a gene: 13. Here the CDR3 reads CATNDPRQGAWETQYF. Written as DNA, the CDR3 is TGTGCCACCAACGACCCTAGACAGGGGGCGTGGGAGACCCAGTACTTC.

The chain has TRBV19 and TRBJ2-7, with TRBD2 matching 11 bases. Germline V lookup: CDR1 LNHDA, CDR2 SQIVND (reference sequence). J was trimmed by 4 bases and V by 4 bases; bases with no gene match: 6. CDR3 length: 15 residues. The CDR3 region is CASSSLAGGLYEQYF. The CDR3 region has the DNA TGTGCCAGTAGTAGTCTAGCGGGAGGATTGTACGAGCAGTACTTC.

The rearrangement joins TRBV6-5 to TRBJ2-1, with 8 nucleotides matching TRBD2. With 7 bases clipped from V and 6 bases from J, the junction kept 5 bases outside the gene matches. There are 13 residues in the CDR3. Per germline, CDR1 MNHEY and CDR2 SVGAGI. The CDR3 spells CASTPGTSNEQFF. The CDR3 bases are TGTGCCAGCACCCCCGGGACTAGCAATGAGCAGTTCTTC.

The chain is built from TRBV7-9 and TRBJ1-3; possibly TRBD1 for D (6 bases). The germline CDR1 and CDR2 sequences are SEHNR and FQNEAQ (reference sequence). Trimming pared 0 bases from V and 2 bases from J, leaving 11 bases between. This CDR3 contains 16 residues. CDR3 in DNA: TGTGCCAGCAGCTTAGCGGTCCGACAGGCTGGAAACACCATATATTTT. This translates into CASSLAVRQAGNTIYF.

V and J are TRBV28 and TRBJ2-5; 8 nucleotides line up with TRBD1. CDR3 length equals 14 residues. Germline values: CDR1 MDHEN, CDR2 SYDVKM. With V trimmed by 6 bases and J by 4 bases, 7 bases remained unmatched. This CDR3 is CASSPSGGVETQYF. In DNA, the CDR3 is TGTGCCAGCAGCCCCTCAGGGGGCGTAGAGACCCAGTACTTC.

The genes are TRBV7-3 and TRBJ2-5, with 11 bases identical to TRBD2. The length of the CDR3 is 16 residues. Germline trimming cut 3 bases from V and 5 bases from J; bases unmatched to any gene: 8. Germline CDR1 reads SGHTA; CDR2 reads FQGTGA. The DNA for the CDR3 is TGTGCCAGCAGCTTCCAAGGACTAGCGGGCGGGGAGACCCAGTACTTC. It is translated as CASSFQGLAGGETQYF.

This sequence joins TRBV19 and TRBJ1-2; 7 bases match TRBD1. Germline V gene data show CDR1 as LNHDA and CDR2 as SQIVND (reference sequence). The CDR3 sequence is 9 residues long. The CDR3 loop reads CRQGVGYTF. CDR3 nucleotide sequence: TGTAGACAGGGAGTTGGCTACACCTTC.

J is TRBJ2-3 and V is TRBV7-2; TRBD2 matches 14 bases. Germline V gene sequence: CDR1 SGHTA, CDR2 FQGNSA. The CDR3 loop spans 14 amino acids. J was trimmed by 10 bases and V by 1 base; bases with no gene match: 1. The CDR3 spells CASSLGLAGGAQYF. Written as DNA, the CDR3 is TGTGCCAGCAGCTTAGGACTAGCGGGAGGGGCGCAGTATTTT. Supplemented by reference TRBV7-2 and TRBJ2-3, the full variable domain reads GAGVSQSPSNKVTEKGKDVELRCDPISGHTALYWYRQSLGQGLEFLIYFQGNSAPDKSGLPSDRFSAERTGGSVSTLTIQRTQQEDSAVYLCASSLGLAGGAQYFGPGTRLTVL.

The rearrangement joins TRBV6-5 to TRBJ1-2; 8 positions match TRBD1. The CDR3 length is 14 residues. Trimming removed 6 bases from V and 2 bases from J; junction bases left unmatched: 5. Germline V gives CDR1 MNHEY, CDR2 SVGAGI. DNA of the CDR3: TGTGCCAGCAGGCGACAGGGGCAGAACTATGGCTACACCTTC. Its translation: CASRRQGQNYGYTF.

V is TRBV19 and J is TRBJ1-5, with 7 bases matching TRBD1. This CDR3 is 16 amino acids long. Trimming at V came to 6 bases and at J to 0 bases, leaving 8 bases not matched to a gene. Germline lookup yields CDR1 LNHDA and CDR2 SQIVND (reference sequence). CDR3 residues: CASSPGTAYSNQPQHF. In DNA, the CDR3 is TGTGCCAGTAGCCCCGGGACAGCATATAGCAATCAGCCCCAGCATTTT.

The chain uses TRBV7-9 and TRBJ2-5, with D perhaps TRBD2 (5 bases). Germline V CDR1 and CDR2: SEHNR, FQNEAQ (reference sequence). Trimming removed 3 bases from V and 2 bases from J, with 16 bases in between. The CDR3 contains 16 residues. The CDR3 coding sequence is TGTGCCAGCAGCTTCTCCCGTCTAGCACCTCAAGAGACCCAGTACTTC. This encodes CASSFSRLAPQETQYF. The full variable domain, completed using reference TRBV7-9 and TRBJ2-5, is DTGVSQNPRHKITKRGQNVTFRCDPISEHNRLYWYRQTLGQGPEFLTYFQNEAQLEKSRLLSDRFSAERPKGSFSTLEIQRTEQGDSAMYLCASSFSRLAPQETQYFGPGTRLLVL.

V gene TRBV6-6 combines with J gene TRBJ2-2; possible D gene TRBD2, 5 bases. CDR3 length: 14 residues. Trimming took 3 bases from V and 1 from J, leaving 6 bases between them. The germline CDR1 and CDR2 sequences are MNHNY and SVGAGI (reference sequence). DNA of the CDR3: TGTGCCAGCAGTTATCGGGAGAACACCGGGGAGCTGTTTTTT. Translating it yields CASSYRENTGELFF.

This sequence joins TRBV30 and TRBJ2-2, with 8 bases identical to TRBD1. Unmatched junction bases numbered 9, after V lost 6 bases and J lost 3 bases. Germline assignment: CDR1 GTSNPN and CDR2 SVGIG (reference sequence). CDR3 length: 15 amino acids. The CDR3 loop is CACPDRGWDTGELFF. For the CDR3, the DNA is TGTGCCTGCCCTGACAGGGGATGGGACACCGGGGAGCTGTTTTTT.

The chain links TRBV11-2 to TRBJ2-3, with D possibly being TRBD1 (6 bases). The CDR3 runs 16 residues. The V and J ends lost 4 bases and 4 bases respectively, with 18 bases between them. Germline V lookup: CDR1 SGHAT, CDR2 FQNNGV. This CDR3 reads CASSSFPGQGADTQYF. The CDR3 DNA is TGTGCCAGCAGCTCTTTCCCGGGACAAGGGGCAGATACGCAGTATTTT.

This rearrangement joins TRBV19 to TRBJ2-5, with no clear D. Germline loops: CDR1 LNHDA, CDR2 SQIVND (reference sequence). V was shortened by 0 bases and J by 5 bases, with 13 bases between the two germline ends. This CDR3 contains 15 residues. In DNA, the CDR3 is TGTGCCAGTAGTATAGATGTCCACTATGAGGAGACCCAGTACTTC. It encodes CASSIDVHYEETQYF.

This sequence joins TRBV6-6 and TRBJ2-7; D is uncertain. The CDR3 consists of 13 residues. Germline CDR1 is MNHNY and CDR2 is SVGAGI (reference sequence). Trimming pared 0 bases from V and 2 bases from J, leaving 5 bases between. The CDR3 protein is CASSYSRTYEQYF. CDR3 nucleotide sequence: TGTGCCAGCAGTTACTCGAGGACCTACGAGCAGTACTTC.

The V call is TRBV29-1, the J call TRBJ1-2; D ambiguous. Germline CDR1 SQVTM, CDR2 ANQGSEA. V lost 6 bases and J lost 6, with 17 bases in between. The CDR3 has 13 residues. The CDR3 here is CSVATLWADGYTF. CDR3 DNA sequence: TGCAGCGTAGCTACTTTGTGGGCAGATGGCTACACCTTC.

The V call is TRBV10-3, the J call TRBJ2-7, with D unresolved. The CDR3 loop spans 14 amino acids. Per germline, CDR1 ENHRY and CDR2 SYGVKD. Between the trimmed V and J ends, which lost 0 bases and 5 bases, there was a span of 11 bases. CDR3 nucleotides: TGTGCCATCAGTGAGTCTAGCTCGGCCGACGAGCAGTACTTC. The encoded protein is CAISESSSADEQYF.

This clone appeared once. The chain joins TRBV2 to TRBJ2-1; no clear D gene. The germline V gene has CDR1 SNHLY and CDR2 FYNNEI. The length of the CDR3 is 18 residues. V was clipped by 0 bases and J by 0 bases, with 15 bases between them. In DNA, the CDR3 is TGTGCCAGCAGTGAAGCCCCTCTGGCATTCCTCTCCTACAATGAGCAGTTCTTC. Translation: CASSEAPLAFLSYNEQFF.

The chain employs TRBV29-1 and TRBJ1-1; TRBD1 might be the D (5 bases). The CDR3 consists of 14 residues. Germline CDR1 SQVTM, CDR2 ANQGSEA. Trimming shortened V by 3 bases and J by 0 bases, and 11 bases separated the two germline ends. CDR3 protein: CSVDVPGVNTEAFF. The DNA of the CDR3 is TGCAGCGTTGACGTACCGGGGGTGAACACTGAAGCTTTCTTT.

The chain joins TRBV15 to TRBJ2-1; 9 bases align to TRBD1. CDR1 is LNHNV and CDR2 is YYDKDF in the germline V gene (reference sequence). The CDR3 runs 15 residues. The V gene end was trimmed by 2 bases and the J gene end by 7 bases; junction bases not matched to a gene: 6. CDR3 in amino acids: CATSRPSGQGNEQFF. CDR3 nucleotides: TGTGCCACCAGCAGACCCTCGGGACAGGGAAATGAGCAGTTCTTC.

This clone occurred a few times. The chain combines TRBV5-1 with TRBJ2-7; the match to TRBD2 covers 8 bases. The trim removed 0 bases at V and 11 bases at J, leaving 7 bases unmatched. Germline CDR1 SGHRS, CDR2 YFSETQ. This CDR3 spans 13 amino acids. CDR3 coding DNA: TGCGCCAGCAGCTTGGCCGGGGTAGCGGGGAAGTACTTC. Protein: CASSLAGVAGKYF.

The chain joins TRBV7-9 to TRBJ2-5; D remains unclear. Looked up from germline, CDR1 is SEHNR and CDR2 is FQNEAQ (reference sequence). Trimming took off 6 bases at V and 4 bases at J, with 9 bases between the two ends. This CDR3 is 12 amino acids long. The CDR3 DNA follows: TGTGCCAGCAGACCAATCGGAGAGACCCAGTACTTC. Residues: CASRPIGETQYF.

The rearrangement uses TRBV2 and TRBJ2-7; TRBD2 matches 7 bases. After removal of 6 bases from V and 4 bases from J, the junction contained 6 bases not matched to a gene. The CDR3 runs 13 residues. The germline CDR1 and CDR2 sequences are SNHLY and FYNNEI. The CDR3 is CASSLAEGYEQYF. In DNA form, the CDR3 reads TGTGCCAGCAGCCTAGCGGAGGGATACGAGCAGTACTTC.

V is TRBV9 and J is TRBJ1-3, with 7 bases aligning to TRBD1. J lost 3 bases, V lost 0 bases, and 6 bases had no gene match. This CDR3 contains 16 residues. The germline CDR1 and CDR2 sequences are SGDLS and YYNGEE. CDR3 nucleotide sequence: TGTGCCAGCAGCGTAGGGACAGGATATGGTGGAAACACCATATATTTT. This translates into CASSVGTGYGGNTIYF.

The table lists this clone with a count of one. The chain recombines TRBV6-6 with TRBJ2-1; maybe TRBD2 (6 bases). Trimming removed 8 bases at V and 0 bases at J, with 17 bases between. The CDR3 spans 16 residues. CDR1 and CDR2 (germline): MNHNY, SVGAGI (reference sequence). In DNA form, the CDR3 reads TGTGCCAGCGGAGGGCGAGGGACTGGCTCCTACAATGAGCAGTTCTTC. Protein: CASGGRGTGSYNEQFF.

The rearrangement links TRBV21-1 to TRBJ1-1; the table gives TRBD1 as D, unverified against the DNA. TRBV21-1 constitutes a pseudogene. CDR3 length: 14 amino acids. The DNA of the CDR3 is TGTGCCAGCAGCAAGGTAGGGACAGACACTGAAGCTTTCTTT. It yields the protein CASSKVGTDTEAFF.

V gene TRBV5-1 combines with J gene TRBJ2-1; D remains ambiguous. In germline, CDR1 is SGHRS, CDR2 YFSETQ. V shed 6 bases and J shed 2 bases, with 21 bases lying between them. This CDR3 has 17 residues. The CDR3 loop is CASMSLTTSRAYNEQFF. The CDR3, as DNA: TGCGCCAGCATGTCACTAACTACTTCCCGAGCCTACAATGAGCAGTTCTTC.

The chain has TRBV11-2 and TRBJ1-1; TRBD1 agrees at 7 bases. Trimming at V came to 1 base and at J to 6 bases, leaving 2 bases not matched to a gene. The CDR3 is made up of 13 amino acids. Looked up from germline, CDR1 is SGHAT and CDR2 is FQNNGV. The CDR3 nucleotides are TGTGCCAGCAGCTTAGGACAGGGCTCTGAAGCTTTCTTT. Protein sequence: CASSLGQGSEAFF. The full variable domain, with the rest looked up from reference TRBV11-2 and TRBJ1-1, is EAGVAQSPRYKIIEKRQSVAFWCNPISGHATLYWYQQILGQGPKLLIQFQNNGVVDDSQLPKDRFSAERLKGVDSTLKIQPAKLEDSAVYLCASSLGQGSEAFFGQGTRLTVV.

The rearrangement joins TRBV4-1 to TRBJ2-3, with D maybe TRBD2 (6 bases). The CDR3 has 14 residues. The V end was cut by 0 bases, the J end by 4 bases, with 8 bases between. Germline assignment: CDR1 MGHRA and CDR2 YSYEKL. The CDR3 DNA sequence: TGCGCCAGCAGCCAAGATCCTAGCGCAGATACGCAGTATTTT. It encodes CASSQDPSADTQYF.